These 9 T cell receptor beta chains were all obtained from the same sample, sequenced in a study of blood T cell repertoires in COVID-19. The assay was immunoSEQ multiplex PCR, and TCRdb's table has in-frame clones only and misses some. The sample has around 71,000 clones; around 85% are singletons. Sequenced material: peripheral blood. The origin of the receptors is a man older than 75 with acute or convalescent COVID-19.

This chain joins TRBV5-6 and TRBJ1-4; TRBD1 might be the D (5 bases). Trimming took 0 bases from V and 0 from J, leaving 15 bases between them. This CDR3 spans 18 amino acids. Germline lookup yields CDR1 SGHDT and CDR2 YYEEEE. The CDR3 region has the DNA TGTGCCAGCAGCTTGGCAAGGGGCCCTTCTTCAACTAATGAAAAACTGTTTTTT. Its protein product is CASSLARGPSSTNEKLFF.

This clone was counted only a few times. This rearrangement joins TRBV10-3 to TRBJ1-6; D is uncertain. Germline loops: CDR1 ENHRY, CDR2 SYGVKD. This CDR3 is built from 13 residues. With 6 bases removed from V and 3 bases from J, the gap between germline ends came to 6 bases. CDR3 coding DNA: TGTGCCATCAGGTACAACTATAATTCACCCCTCCACTTT. Protein sequence: CAIRYNYNSPLHF.

The gene calls are TRBV28 and TRBJ1-5; 7 bases match TRBD1. Germline CDR1 reads MDHEN; CDR2 reads SYDVKM. The CDR3 totals 15 residues. V dropped 4 bases and J dropped 4; count of bases not matched to a gene: 7. The CDR3 DNA sequence: TGTGCCAGCAGTTCTTTCAGGGGGATGAATCAGCCCCAGCATTTT. The encoded protein is CASSSFRGMNQPQHF.

The chain recombines TRBV4-3 with TRBJ2-1; TRBD2 might be the D (6 bases). CDR3 length: 15 residues. V was trimmed by 4 bases and J by 4 bases, leaving 14 bases between them. Germline-derived CDR1 and CDR2 are LGHNA and YSLEER. The CDR3 is CASSRGVLPYNEQFF. DNA of the CDR3: TGCGCCAGCAGCCGGGGGGTCCTGCCTTACAATGAGCAGTTCTTC.

This clone was counted only a few times. The chain has TRBV10-3 and TRBJ2-1; 11 bases match TRBD1. This CDR3 comprises 17 residues. In germline, CDR1 is ENHRY, CDR2 SYGVKD. V lost 0 bases to trimming and J lost 4 bases; unmatched junction nucleotides: 5. CDR3 DNA sequence: TGTGCCATCAGTGAGTCCCCAGGGACAGGGGGTTACAATGAGCAGTTCTTC. This codes for CAISESPGTGGYNEQFF.

The genes are TRBV4-3 and TRBJ1-2; D is unresolved. The CDR3 is 13 residues long. The germline V gene has CDR1 LGHNA and CDR2 YSLEER. The ends were cut back, 0 bases at V and 3 bases at J, with 5 bases in the middle. Here the CDR3 DNA reads TGCGCCAGCAGCCAAGACGGTGACTATGGCTACACCTTC. It translates to CASSQDGDYGYTF.

This clone was detected once. V is TRBV6-5 and J is TRBJ2-1, with 7 bases lining up with TRBD2. Germline lookup yields CDR1 MNHEY and CDR2 SVGAGI. CDR3 length: 16 residues. V was clipped by 0 bases and J by 3 bases; unmatched bases: 5. This chain's CDR3 is CASSYSAGVSYNEQFF. CDR3 coding DNA: TGTGCCAGCAGTTACTCGGCGGGGGTGAGCTACAATGAGCAGTTCTTC.

V is TRBV27 and J is TRBJ1-4; D not certain. The CDR3 runs to 14 residues. Per germline, CDR1 MNHEY and CDR2 SMNVEV (reference sequence). V was shortened by 2 bases and J by 8 bases, with 12 bases between the two germline ends. CDR3 protein: CASSLQGSGEKLFF. The DNA for the CDR3 is TGTGCCAGCAGTTTACAAGGGAGTGGGGAAAAACTGTTTTTT.

This clone came up once. V and J are TRBV5-1 and TRBJ2-7, with TRBD1 as a possible D gene (6 bases). Between the trimmed V and J ends, which lost 4 bases and 2 bases, there was a span of 16 bases. CDR1 is SGHRS and CDR2 is YFSETQ in the germline V gene. The CDR3 runs 15 residues. CDR3 DNA: TGCGCCAGCAGCCCGGAGCTGACAGGCGCCTACGAGCAGTACTTC. Its translation is CASSPELTGAYEQYF.